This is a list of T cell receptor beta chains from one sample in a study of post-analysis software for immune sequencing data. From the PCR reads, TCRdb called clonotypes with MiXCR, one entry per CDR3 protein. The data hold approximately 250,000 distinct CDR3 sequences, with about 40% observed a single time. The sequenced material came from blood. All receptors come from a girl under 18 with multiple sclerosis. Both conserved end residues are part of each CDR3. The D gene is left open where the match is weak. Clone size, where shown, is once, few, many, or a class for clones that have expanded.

cdr3_aa: CASSSNNLANEQFF
cdr3_nt: TGCGCCAGCAGCTCGAACAACCTGGCCAATGAGCAGTTCTTC
v_call: TRBV5-1
d_call: .
j_call: TRBJ2-1
clone_size: .

cdr3_aa: CASSSGQGDTEAFF
cdr3_nt: TGCGCCAGCAGCAGTGGACAGGGAGACACTGAAGCTTTCTTT
v_call: TRBV5-1
d_call: TRBD1
j_call: TRBJ1-1
clone_size: few

cdr3_aa: CSVAQGTNTEAFF
cdr3_nt: TGCAGCGTTGCGCAGGGGACGAACACTGAAGCTTTCTTT
v_call: TRBV29-1
d_call: .
j_call: TRBJ1-1
clone_size: many

cdr3_aa: CASSLFPNSGYNEQFF
cdr3_nt: TGTGCCAGCAGCTTATTCCCGAATAGCGGATACAATGAGCAGTTCTTC
v_call: TRBV7-3
d_call: .
j_call: TRBJ2-1
clone_size: .

cdr3_aa: CSARIGTVQETQYF
cdr3_nt: TGCAGTGCTAGAATCGGGACAGTCCAAGAGACCCAGTACTTC
v_call: TRBV20-1
d_call: TRBD1
j_call: TRBJ2-5
clone_size: .

cdr3_aa: CASSRPGPPRYNEQFF
cdr3_nt: TGTGCCAGCAGCCGACCGGGACCACCACGCTACAATGAGCAGTTCTTC
v_call: TRBV14
d_call: .
j_call: TRBJ2-1
clone_size: many

cdr3_aa: CASSPYLGQGQTQYF
cdr3_nt: TGTGCCAGCAGCCCCTACTTGGGACAGGGCCAGACCCAGTACTTC
v_call: TRBV7-2
d_call: TRBD1
j_call: TRBJ2-5
clone_size: .

cdr3_aa: CASSAGQSYEQYF
cdr3_nt: TGTGCCAGCTCTGCAGGGCAATCCTACGAGCAGTACTTC
v_call: TRBV6-1
d_call: .
j_call: TRBJ2-7
clone_size: many

cdr3_aa: CAGKRGQTNTGELFF
cdr3_nt: TGTGCCGGCAAAAGGGGGCAGACGAACACCGGGGAGCTGTTTTTT
v_call: TRBV9
d_call: TRBD1
j_call: TRBJ2-2
clone_size: .

cdr3_aa: CASSEGRGLRGYTF
cdr3_nt: TGTGCCAGCAGTGAAGGCAGGGGGTTACGTGGCTACACCTTC
v_call: TRBV6-1
d_call: TRBD1
j_call: TRBJ1-2
clone_size: .

cdr3_aa: CASSEMGGQSLYNEQFF
cdr3_nt: TGTGCCAGCAGTGAAATGGGCGGACAGTCCCTCTACAATGAGCAGTTCTTC
v_call: TRBV2
d_call: .
j_call: TRBJ2-1
clone_size: many

cdr3_aa: CASRGRGGNQPQHF
cdr3_nt: TGTGCCAGCAGGGGCCGGGGAGGCAATCAGCCCCAGCATTTT
v_call: TRBV6-5
d_call: .
j_call: TRBJ1-5
clone_size: many

cdr3_aa: CASSRGLAGLLYNEQFF
cdr3_nt: TGTGCCAGCAGCCGGGGCTTGGCGGGACTACTTTACAATGAGCAGTTCTTC
v_call: TRBV7-8
d_call: TRBD2
j_call: TRBJ2-1
clone_size: .

cdr3_aa: CASIHSTLNTEAFF
cdr3_nt: TGTGCCAGCATCCACAGCACGCTGAACACTGAAGCTTTCTTT
v_call: TRBV28
d_call: .
j_call: TRBJ1-1
clone_size: few

cdr3_aa: CASTNAGKRVTDTQYF
cdr3_nt: TGTGCCAGTACCAACGCGGGGAAGCGCGTCACAGATACGCAGTATTTT
v_call: TRBV19
d_call: .
j_call: TRBJ2-3
clone_size: .

cdr3_aa: CASSVTGGNQPQHF
cdr3_nt: TGTGCCAGCAGTGTTACAGGGGGAAATCAGCCCCAGCATTTT
v_call: TRBV6-1
d_call: TRBD1
j_call: TRBJ1-5
clone_size: few

cdr3_aa: CASSLGPGRSTEAFF
cdr3_nt: TGTGCCAGCAGCTTAGGCCCAGGGCGGTCCACTGAAGCTTTCTTT
v_call: TRBV13
d_call: .
j_call: TRBJ1-1
clone_size: .

cdr3_aa: CASSWGTGEYNEQYF
cdr3_nt: TGTGCCAGCAGCTGGGGGACAGGGGAATACAATGAGCAGTACTTC
v_call: TRBV7-8
d_call: TRBD1
j_call: TRBJ2-5
clone_size: .

cdr3_aa: CSVSRDRVGEQFF
cdr3_nt: TGCAGCGTTTCCCGGGACAGGGTGGGTGAGCAGTTCTTC
v_call: TRBV29-1
d_call: TRBD1
j_call: TRBJ2-1
clone_size: .

cdr3_aa: CSAEVDSYYEQYF
cdr3_nt: TGCAGTGCGGAGGTCGACAGCTACTACGAGCAGTACTTC
v_call: TRBV20-1
d_call: .
j_call: TRBJ2-7
clone_size: few